Listed here are 25 T cell receptor beta chains from one sample, sequenced in a study of metastatic and nonmetastatic thyroid tumors. Via MiXCR, TCRdb re-called the PCR reads. The sample has about 16,000 clones; approximately 25% are singletons. Prior to thyroid surgery, none of the patients had received any treatment. The specimen sequenced was adjacent normal tissue. These receptors all stem from a female donor with papillary thyroid cancer or a benign thyroid nodule (not recorded which). Some clones in this sample may be carry-over from other donors' samples.

This clone was found a few times. The rearrangement links TRBV6-5 to TRBJ1-3, with D unclear. Germline CDR1 is MNHEY and CDR2 is SVGAGI. V was cut by 3 bases and J by 4 bases, with 10 bases left in between. The CDR3 is made up of 14 amino acids. The CDR3: CASSYTAFGNTIYF. DNA of the CDR3: TGTGCCAGCAGTTATACGGCGTTCGGAAACACCATATATTTT.

This clone was observed many times. This sequence joins TRBV11-3 and TRBJ2-5; D is uncertain. V was cut by 2 bases and J by 4 bases, with 8 bases left in between. CDR3 length equals 13 residues. CDR1 SGHNT and CDR2 YENEEA come from the germline V gene. CDR3 in amino acids: CASSLTKGETQYF. The CDR3 coding sequence is TGTGCCAGCAGCTTAACCAAGGGAGAGACCCAGTACTTC.

The V and J genes are TRBV5-1 and TRBJ2-3; the D is unclear. From germline, CDR1 is SGHRS and CDR2 YFSETQ. The CDR3 covers 12 residues. V lost 3 bases to trimming and J lost 5 bases, with 7 bases between them. The DNA for the CDR3 is TGCGCCAGCAGCTGGACGAGAGATACGCAGTATTTT. Protein: CASSWTRDTQYF.

V usage is TRBV28 and J usage is TRBJ2-1; possible D gene TRBD1, 6 bases. The CDR3 length is 15 residues. CDR1 is MDHEN and CDR2 is SYDVKM in the germline V gene. V was cut by 6 bases and J by 0 bases, with 12 bases left in between. The chain's CDR3 is CASRQGASSYNEQFF. The DNA of the CDR3 is TGTGCCAGCAGACAGGGAGCTAGCTCCTACAATGAGCAGTTCTTC.

The rearrangement links TRBV4-2 to TRBJ2-7, with 9 bases fitting TRBD1. This CDR3 has 13 residues. The V and J ends lost 3 bases and 6 bases, in that order; junction bases with no gene match: 3. CDR1 and CDR2 (germline): LGHNA, YNFKEQ. This CDR3 is CASSHETGGEQYF. As DNA, the CDR3 is TGTGCCAGCAGCCACGAGACAGGGGGCGAGCAGTACTTC.

V is TRBV7-2 and J is TRBJ2-1; D possibly corresponds to TRBD2 (5 bases). This CDR3 has 14 amino acids. Trimming took off 5 bases at V and 4 bases at J, with 12 bases between the two ends. CDR1 and CDR2 from the germline V gene are SGHTA and FQGNSA. CDR3 DNA: TGTGCCAGCAGCACCGAGCGGAGATACAATGAGCAGTTCTTC. Its protein product is CASSTERRYNEQFF.

There are a few counts of this clone. This chain connects TRBV7-2 to TRBJ1-4; D gene unclear. The germline V gene encodes CDR1 SGHTA and CDR2 FQGNSA. Trimming took 2 bases from V and 8 from J, leaving 6 bases between them. The CDR3 consists of 12 residues. CDR3 residues: CASSLHGEKLFF. In DNA form, the CDR3 reads TGTGCCAGCAGCTTACACGGGGAAAAACTGTTTTTT.

This clone rates as large (0.1 to 1%). The chain joins TRBV2 to TRBJ1-1; maybe TRBD1 (6 bases). Germline V CDR1 and CDR2: SNHLY, FYNNEI. There are 13 residues in the CDR3. The V end was cut by 8 bases, the J end by 4 bases, with 14 bases between. The CDR3 spells CASEGTSSTEAFF. The CDR3 DNA reads as TGTGCCAGCGAAGGGACATCCTCCACTGAAGCTTTCTTT. The whole variable domain, remainder taken from reference TRBV2 and TRBJ1-1, is EPEVTQTPSHQVTQMGQEVILRCVPISNHLYFYWYRQILGQKVEFLVSFYNNEISEKSEIFDDQFSVERPDGSNFTLKIRSTKLEDSAMYFCASEGTSSTEAFFGQGTRLTVV.

This clone was seen a single time. V and J are TRBV14 and TRBJ2-7, with D unclear. The V gene's germline CDR1 is SGHDN and CDR2 FVKESK. V lost 7 bases, J lost 3 bases, and 19 bases lay in between. The CDR3 contains 15 residues. DNA for the CDR3: TGTGCCAGCAATCCGACCGGGTCCCAGCGCTACGAGCAGTACTTC. It yields the protein CASNPTGSQRYEQYF.

The chain carries TRBV6-5 and TRBJ1-3; 9 bases fit TRBD1. V was pared by 4 bases and J by 2 bases, with 3 bases of the junction left unmatched. The germline gives CDR1 MNHEY, CDR2 SVGAGI. CDR3 length equals 15 residues. CDR3 sequence: CASSSGTGTGNTIYF. The CDR3 DNA reads TGTGCCAGCAGTTCCGGGACAGGGACTGGAAACACCATATATTTT.

V gene TRBV5-1 combines with J gene TRBJ2-3, with a weak D call TRBD1 (5 bases). Per the germline V gene, CDR1 is SGHRS and CDR2 is YFSETQ. The CDR3 sequence is 15 residues long. V dropped 0 bases and J dropped 2 bases, with 10 bases sitting between them. In nucleotides, the CDR3 is TGCGCCAGCAGCTTGGACTTAGGGGCCACAGATACGCAGTATTTT. Its translation is CASSLDLGATDTQYF.

This rearrangement joins TRBV7-2 to TRBJ2-7; maybe TRBD2 (5 bases). Germline CDR1 SGHTA, CDR2 FQGNSA. This CDR3 is 12 amino acids long. V dropped 2 bases and J dropped 5 bases, with 7 bases sitting between them. Here the CDR3 reads CASSLTGNEQYF. CDR3 DNA: TGTGCCAGCAGCTTAACGGGGAACGAGCAGTACTTC.

This clone was seen a handful of times. One junction end disagrees with the germline gene, perhaps due to a read error. The genes are TRBV2 and TRBJ2-1; D may be TRBD2 (5 bases). The CDR3 is 12 residues long. CDR1 is SNHLY and CDR2 is FYNNEI in the germline V gene. CDR3 protein: CASSGESQEKVF. For the CDR3, the DNA is TGTGCCAGCAGTGGGGAGAGCCAAGAGAAGGTCTTC.

V is TRBV18 and J is TRBJ2-3, with 8 positions matching TRBD2. Germline V gene data show CDR1 as KGHSH and CDR2 as LQKENI. V dropped 4 bases and J dropped 4; count of bases not matched to a gene: 7. CDR3 size: 15 residues. The CDR3 nucleotides are TGTGCCAGCTCACTCTCCGCGCGGGGGGCAGATACGCAGTATTTT. Its translation is CASSLSARGADTQYF.

A few counts support this clone. V gene TRBV5-1 combines with J gene TRBJ2-1; 14 nucleotides align to TRBD2. There are 16 residues in the CDR3. Losses at the gene ends were 1 base for V and 6 bases for J; bases not matched to a gene: 3. Germline CDR1 SGHRS, CDR2 YFSETQ. CDR3 nucleotide sequence: TGCGCCAGCAGCTTGACCGGGACTAGCGGGAGCAATGAGCAGTTCTTC. It encodes CASSLTGTSGSNEQFF. Full variable domain (missing parts from reference TRBV5-1 and TRBJ2-1): KAGVTQTPRYLIKTRGQQVTLSCSPISGHRSVSWYQQTPGQGLQFLFEYFSETQRNKGNFPGRFSGRQFSNSRSEMNVSTLELGDSALYLCASSLTGTSGSNEQFFGPGTRLTVL.

J is TRBJ2-7 and V is TRBV9; 9 bases line up with TRBD2. The J segment lost 3 bases and the V segment lost 4 bases, leaving 5 bases of the junction unmatched. The V gene's germline CDR1 is SGDLS and CDR2 YYNGEE. This CDR3 is 14 amino acids long. CDR3: CASSPAGGDYEQYF. CDR3 coding DNA: TGTGCCAGCAGCCCCGCGGGGGGGGACTACGAGCAGTACTTC.

Written as DNA, the CDR3 is TGTGCCAGCAGCCTGGGGGCGGACTATGGCTACACCTTC. Its translation is CASSLGADYGYTF. V and J are TRBV11-2 and TRBJ1-2, with a tentative D call TRBD1 (6 bases). CDR1 is SGHAT and CDR2 is FQNNGV in the germline V gene. The CDR3 contains 13 residues. V shed 5 bases and J shed 3 bases, with 10 bases lying between them.

This clone showed up just a few times. The chain carries TRBV12-3 or TRBV12-4 and TRBJ2-1; D gene uncertain. The CDR3 has 12 amino acids. The ends were cut back, 7 bases at V and 9 bases at J, with 13 bases in the middle. Here the CDR3 reads CASTVAVGEQFF. CDR3 nucleotide sequence: TGTGCCAGCACCGTGGCCGTCGGTGAGCAGTTCTTC.

This clone was counted only a few times. Distinct nucleotide sequences in the sample also encode this CDR3. The rearrangement joins TRBV19 to TRBJ2-1; no firm D call. This CDR3 spans 13 amino acids. The germline gives CDR1 LNHDA, CDR2 SQIVND (reference sequence). Trimming removed 3 bases at V and 0 bases at J, with 3 bases between. CDR3 coding DNA: TGTGCCAGTAGTATCCCCTCCTACAATGAGCAGTTCTTC. Its translation is CASSIPSYNEQFF.

This clone was picked up many times. The chain joins TRBV4-1 to TRBJ1-1; 7 nucleotides line up with TRBD1. V was pared by 4 bases and J by 1 base, with 9 bases of the junction left unmatched. In germline, CDR1 is MGHRA, CDR2 YSYEKL. The CDR3 is 16 amino acids. The CDR3 DNA follows: TGCGCCAGCAGCCGGCAGGGGGGTCGGGAGAACACTGAAGCTTTCTTT. This gives the protein CASSRQGGRENTEAFF.

Only a few counts were recorded for this clone. The gene calls are TRBV28 and TRBJ1-2; D might be TRBD1 (5 bases). This CDR3 spans 15 amino acids. Per the germline V gene, CDR1 is MDHEN and CDR2 is SYDVKM. Deletions cut 10 bases from V and 2 bases from J, with 20 bases between. The CDR3 coding sequence is TGTGCCAACCAAGCCCGGGGCAGAGGGAACTATGGCTACACCTTC. Its protein is CANQARGRGNYGYTF.

At least ten counts were recorded for this clone. J is TRBJ1-5 and V is TRBV27; no firm D call. With 10 bases removed from V and 2 bases from J, the gap between germline ends came to 12 bases. The CDR3 has 13 amino acids. CDR1 and CDR2 (germline): MNHEY, SMNVEV (reference sequence). CDR3 bases: TGTGCCACCAGAGGGTTCGGCAATCAGCCCCAGCATTTT. Translation: CATRGFGNQPQHF.

Within the sample, this clone is medium-sized. The CDR3 DNA is TGTGCCAGCAGCCAGGGGACTAGCGGGGGGGAAGAGACCCAGTACTTC. This translates into CASSQGTSGGEETQYF. V gene TRBV7-2 combines with J gene TRBJ2-5; 16 nucleotides align to TRBD2. The CDR3 has 16 amino acids. Germline trimming cut 5 bases from V and 3 bases from J; bases unmatched to any gene: 3. In germline, CDR1 is SGHTA, CDR2 FQGNSA.

This clone showed up just a few times. V gene TRBV11-2 combines with J gene TRBJ2-3; D possibly uses TRBD1 or TRBD2 (6 bases each). The CDR3 covers 15 residues. The ends were cut back, 5 bases at V and 4 bases at J, with 16 bases in the middle. Per germline, CDR1 SGHAT and CDR2 FQNNGV. CDR3 nucleotide sequence: TGTGCCAGCAGCCCCAGTAGGGGGGCCGCAGATACGCAGTATTTT. This codes for CASSPSRGAADTQYF. Supplemented by reference TRBV11-2 and TRBJ2-3, the full variable domain reads EAGVAQSPRYKIIEKRQSVAFWCNPISGHATLYWYQQILGQGPKLLIQFQNNGVVDDSQLPKDRFSAERLKGVDSTLKIQPAKLEDSAVYLCASSPSRGAADTQYFGPGTRLTVL.

V usage is TRBV11-1 and J usage is TRBJ2-6; D gene unclear. The CDR3 consists of 16 residues. Looked up from germline, CDR1 is SGHAT and CDR2 is FQDESV (reference sequence). The ends were cut back, 4 bases at V and 0 bases at J, with 10 bases in the middle. Written as DNA, the CDR3 is TGTGCCAGCAGCTCTTGGGTAGCCTCTGGGGCCAACGTCCTGACTTTC. This gives the protein CASSSWVASGANVLTF.